These 28 T cell receptor beta chains share one sample of origin, sequenced in a study of preoperative IRX-2 immunotherapy in early breast cancer. Assay used: immunoSEQ multiplex PCR; TCRdb lists only in-frame clones, some missing. The sample has over 20,000 clones, around four fifths seen once. Treatment reported: preoperative locoregional IRX-2 cytokine immunotherapy. Sample: lymph node tissue, taken after IRX-2 immunotherapy. Source of these receptors: a human donor with breast cancer.

The chain uses TRBV30 and TRBJ1-1; D call uncertain. The CDR3 has 11 amino acids. CDR1 GTSNPN and CDR2 SVGIG come from the germline V gene (reference sequence). V lost 2 bases and J 10 bases, leaving 11 bases between the germline ends. The chain's CDR3 is CAWSPGSPAFF. CDR3 DNA sequence: TGTGCCTGGAGTCCGGGGTCCCCAGCTTTCTTT.

This clone was detected a few times. V and J are TRBV18 and TRBJ1-6; TRBD1 agrees at 9 bases. Trimming removed 5 bases from V and 10 bases from J; junction bases left unmatched: 6. The germline V gene encodes CDR1 KGHSH and CDR2 LQKENI. The CDR3 totals 14 residues. CDR3 nucleotide sequence: TGTGCCAGCTCAAGACAGGGGGTGCAATCACCCCTCCACTTT. This codes for CASSRQGVQSPLHF.

This clone has a single count. V and J are TRBV18 and TRBJ2-7, with a weak D call TRBD2 (5 bases). Germline V lookup: CDR1 KGHSH, CDR2 LQKENI. Trimming removed 3 bases from V and 5 bases from J, with 20 bases in between. The CDR3 totals 16 residues. CDR3 sequence (DNA): TGTGCCAGCTCACCCCTGGAGGCCGCCCATTTTCACGAGCAGTACGTC. It codes for CASSPLEAAHFHEQYV.

This rearrangement joins TRBV6-8 to TRBJ1-2; D not resolved. The V gene's germline CDR1 is MNHGY and CDR2 SAAAGT. Deletions cut 6 bases from V and 3 bases from J, with 14 bases between. This CDR3 region has 14 residues. This CDR3 reads CASSSPNLDYGYTF. The CDR3 region has the DNA TGTGCCAGCAGCTCGCCGAACCTCGACTATGGCTACACCTTC.

This clone was observed once. The chain is built from TRBV27 and TRBJ1-2, with D possibly matching TRBD1 (6 bases). Between the trimmed V and J ends, which lost 3 bases and 8 bases, there was a span of 13 bases. The CDR3 is 13 amino acids. Germline V gene data show CDR1 as MNHEY and CDR2 as SMNVEV (reference sequence). CDR3 region: CASSLVAGGGYTF. DNA of the CDR3: TGTGCCAGCAGTTTGGTAGCTGGGGGCGGCTACACCTTC.

The chain uses TRBV14 and TRBJ2-7; D remains unclear. The length of the CDR3 is 12 residues. V lost 0 bases, J lost 11 bases, and 11 bases lay in between. Germline-derived CDR1 and CDR2 are SGHDN and FVKESK. CDR3 sequence (DNA): TGTGCCAGCAGCCAAGAGGTTGGGCGGAAGTACTTC. Protein sequence: CASSQEVGRKYF.

The chain has TRBV28 and TRBJ1-3, with a possible D match to TRBD1 (5 bases). Looked up from germline, CDR1 is MDHEN and CDR2 is SYDVKM. The V and J ends lost 6 bases and 1 base respectively, with 10 bases between them. This CDR3 has 14 amino acids. The CDR3 DNA follows: TGTGCCAGCAGACCCAGGGTATCTGGAAACACCATATATTTT. Its protein is CASRPRVSGNTIYF.

The CDR3 bases are TGTGCCAGTAGTATAGCAAATCAGCCCCAGCATTTT. Translation: CASSIANQPQHF. The rearrangement uses TRBV19 and TRBJ1-5, with unresolved D. Looked up from germline, CDR1 is LNHDA and CDR2 is SQIVND (reference sequence). The CDR3 extends over 12 amino acids. The V end was cut by 1 base, the J end by 4 bases, with 2 bases between.

The V call is TRBV5-1, the J call TRBJ1-1; TRBD1 is a possible D gene (6 bases). CDR1 and CDR2 (germline): SGHRS, YFSETQ. V lost 3 bases to trimming and J lost 8 bases, with 23 bases between them. The CDR3 consists of 16 residues. Here the CDR3 DNA reads TGCGCCAGCAGCTCTAGGGGGGCCCATACCCCGGTAGAAGCTTTCTTT. It is translated as CASSSRGAHTPVEAFF.

The chain is built from TRBV6-1 and TRBJ1-5; D unclear. Trimming took 1 base from V and 4 from J, leaving 11 bases between them. Germline-derived CDR1 and CDR2 are MNHNS and SASEGT. The CDR3 extends over 15 amino acids. In nucleotides, the CDR3 is TGTGCCAGCAGTGAAGAGGGTTTGGAGAATCAGCCCCAGCATTTT. Amino acid sequence: CASSEEGLENQPQHF.

The CDR3 loop reads CASRTLNYEQYF. CDR3 nucleotide sequence: TGTGCCAGCCGGACACTAAACTACGAGCAGTACTTC. The J gene is TRBJ2-7, the V gene TRBV10-3, with D maybe TRBD1 (5 bases). Germline assignment: CDR1 ENHRY and CDR2 SYGVKD. This CDR3 spans 12 amino acids. V lost 10 bases to trimming and J lost 3 bases, with 13 bases between them.

The gene calls are TRBV6-4 and TRBJ2-7, with D possibly TRBD1 on 6 matching bases. Germline CDR1 reads MRHNA; CDR2 reads SNTAGT. The CDR3 spans 16 residues. Trimming stripped 3 bases from V and 4 bases from J, with 19 bases between. The CDR3 reads CASSEAGQFGSYEQYF. CDR3 DNA: TGTGCCAGCAGTGAAGCAGGACAGTTTGGGAGTTACGAGCAGTACTTC.

The chain links TRBV29-1 to TRBJ2-3, with 8 positions matching TRBD1. Germline trimming cut 8 bases from V and 5 bases from J; bases unmatched to any gene: 9. This CDR3 spans 13 amino acids. From germline, CDR1 is SQVTM and CDR2 ANQGSEA. The chain's CDR3 is CSSTLRGQDTQYF. The CDR3 bases are TGCAGCTCGACCCTCAGGGGGCAAGATACGCAGTATTTT.

V and J are TRBV19 and TRBJ2-2, with D perhaps assigned TRBD1 or TRBD2 (5 bases each). The CDR3 extends over 14 amino acids. V was clipped by 2 bases and J by 7 bases, with 11 bases between them. Looked up from germline, CDR1 is LNHDA and CDR2 is SQIVND (reference sequence). The CDR3, as DNA: TGTGCCAGTAGTATAAGGGGAGCGAACGGGGAGCTGTTTTTT. It is translated as CASSIRGANGELFF.

This rearrangement joins TRBV19 to TRBJ2-7; D is unresolved. The germline V gene encodes CDR1 LNHDA and CDR2 SQIVND (reference sequence). V dropped 6 bases and J dropped 6 bases, with 21 bases sitting between them. This CDR3 is built from 15 residues. The CDR3, as DNA: TGTGCCAGTAGCCCCTTTTGGTCAGCGAGGCGCGAGCAGTACGTC. Translated, it gives CASSPFWSARREQYV.

This sequence joins TRBV29-1 and TRBJ2-5; maybe TRBD1 (6 bases). Germline V gene sequence: CDR1 SQVTM, CDR2 ANQGSEA. This CDR3 contains 12 residues. Trimming removed 6 bases from V and 4 bases from J, with 12 bases in between. As DNA, the CDR3 is TGCAGCGTGGAAACAGGGTCAGAGACCCAGTACTTC. Its translation is CSVETGSETQYF. Complete variable domain (other parts from reference TRBV29-1 and TRBJ2-5): SAVISQKPSRDICQRGTSLTIQCQVDSQVTMMFWYRQQPGQSLTLIATANQGSEATYESGFVIDKFPISRPNLTFSTLTVSNMSPEDSSIYLCSVETGSETQYFGPGTRLLVL.

This sequence joins TRBV5-1 and TRBJ1-3; 8 bases are a match to TRBD1. Per germline, CDR1 SGHRS and CDR2 YFSETQ. J gave up 4 bases and V 2 bases, and 5 bases lay outside the gene matches. CDR3 length equals 15 residues. CDR3 sequence: CASSLNGQGGNTIYF. DNA for the CDR3: TGCGCCAGCAGCTTAAATGGACAGGGCGGAAACACCATATATTTT.

The J gene is TRBJ1-5, the V gene TRBV28; TRBD1 matches 8 bases. In germline, CDR1 is MDHEN, CDR2 SYDVKM. Germline trimming cut 2 bases from V and 10 bases from J; bases unmatched to any gene: 13. CDR3 size: 16 residues. The CDR3 DNA reads TGTGCCAGCAGTTTAGTAGCCACAGGGGGTGGGGGCCCCCAGCATTTT. It encodes CASSLVATGGGGPQHF.

This clone showed up just once. The chain employs TRBV28 and TRBJ1-5; D is unresolved. Per germline, CDR1 MDHEN and CDR2 SYDVKM. The CDR3 runs to 16 residues. Trimming removed 5 bases at V and 4 bases at J, with 18 bases between. CDR3 sequence reads: CASSPDRGKENQPQHF. In nucleotides, the CDR3 is TGTGCCAGCAGTCCGGACCGCGGGAAGGAGAATCAGCCCCAGCATTTT.

The chain couples TRBV28 to TRBJ1-5, with TRBD1 matching 9 bases. V lost 1 base and J lost 5; bases outside the gene matches: 9. This CDR3 comprises 17 residues. Germline-derived CDR1 and CDR2 are MDHEN and SYDVKM. The CDR3 DNA is TGTGCCAGCAGTTTATTAGGGACAGGGATAATCCATCAGCCCCAGCATTTT. Translating gives CASSLLGTGIIHQPQHF.

CDR3: CASSLVGGTNTGELFF. The CDR3 nucleotides read TGTGCCAGCAGCTTAGTAGGGGGAACGAACACCGGGGAGCTGTTTTTT. This chain joins TRBV11-3 and TRBJ2-2; D perhaps matches TRBD1 (6 bases). The length of the CDR3 is 16 residues. Trimming cost V 1 base and J 0 bases, with 9 bases left between them. Germline V gene sequence: CDR1 SGHNT, CDR2 YENEEA.

The J gene is TRBJ2-5, the V gene TRBV10-2; a weak D match, TRBD1 (6 bases). The CDR3 runs to 13 residues. The V end was cut by 4 bases, the J end by 3 bases, with 9 bases between. Germline V gene lookup returns CDR1 WSHSY and CDR2 SAAADI. The CDR3 sequence is CASSVSGEETQYF. DNA of the CDR3: TGCGCCAGCAGTGTTTCAGGGGAAGAGACCCAGTACTTC.

The chain carries TRBV25-1 and TRBJ1-2, with 8 nucleotides matching TRBD1. This CDR3 is built from 14 residues. Per germline, CDR1 MGHDK and CDR2 SYGVNS. J was trimmed by 6 bases and V by 6 bases; bases with no gene match: 9. Written as DNA, the CDR3 is TGTGCCAGCAGCCGTCGGACAGGGCGGGATGGCTACACCTTC. Translation gives CASSRRTGRDGYTF.

The rearrangement joins TRBV19 to TRBJ1-6, with D uncertain. V gave up 3 bases and J gave up 5 bases, with 8 bases separating them. This CDR3 is built from 14 residues. Germline V gene sequence: CDR1 LNHDA, CDR2 SQIVND (reference sequence). Here the CDR3 reads CASSIGQNNSPLHF. In DNA, the CDR3 is TGTGCCAGTAGTATCGGGCAGAATAATTCACCCCTCCACTTT.

V usage is TRBV5-1 and J usage is TRBJ2-1, with TRBD1 identical over 7 bases. Trimming at V came to 1 base and at J to 1 base, leaving 2 bases not matched to a gene. From germline, CDR1 is SGHRS and CDR2 YFSETQ. This CDR3 contains 15 residues. The CDR3 reads CASSLFRGSYNEQFF. CDR3 nucleotide sequence: TGCGCCAGCAGCTTGTTCAGGGGGTCCTACAATGAGCAGTTCTTC.

DNA of the CDR3: TGTGCCACCAGCAGACAAACAGGGTATGGGGAGACCCAGTACTTC. It translates to CATSRQTGYGETQYF. The chain carries TRBV15 and TRBJ2-5, with D perhaps TRBD1 (6 bases). Deletions cut 2 bases from V and 5 bases from J, with 15 bases between. Germline V gene data show CDR1 as LNHNV and CDR2 as YYDKDF (reference sequence). The CDR3 contains 15 residues.

J is TRBJ1-2 and V is TRBV29-1; 9 bases agree with TRBD1. CDR3 size: 13 residues. Germline V gene lookup returns CDR1 SQVTM and CDR2 ANQGSEA. V trimming: 6 bases; J trimming: 8 bases; junction bases outside the gene matches: 10. The CDR3 DNA sequence: TGCAGCGTCCTTGTCCTGGGACAGGGAGGCTACACCTTC. As protein: CSVLVLGQGGYTF.

This chain uses TRBV7-6 with TRBJ2-2, with 12 bases lining up with TRBD2. Germline lookup yields CDR1 SGHVS and CDR2 FNYEAQ. V was clipped by 1 base and J by 4 bases; unmatched bases: 1. The CDR3 spans 16 residues. Here the CDR3 reads CASSLETSGSTGELFF. CDR3 bases: TGTGCCAGCAGCTTAGAGACTAGCGGGAGCACCGGGGAGCTGTTTTTT.